This record covers a single TCR beta chain. The sample originates from a study of shared clonotypes between healthy human individuals. This table comes from immunoSEQ multiplex PCR, and its TCRdb copy is limited to in-frame clones, with some not included. The sample comprises roughly 2,300,000 clones, around 93% of which are singletons, and roughly 0.34% rests with the top ten. Germline V gene data show CDR1 as SGHRS and CDR2 as YFSETQ. The CDR3 runs 16 residues. Trimming left V 0 bases short and J 4 bases short, with 14 bases between. The specimen sequenced was naive CD4+ T cells from PBMCs. Regarding subset: CD45RA+ positively selected. This receptor was obtained from a man younger than 35 in good health. Some clones in this sample may be carry-over from other donors' samples. This rearrangement joins TRBV5-1 to TRBJ2-1; D perhaps matches TRBD2 (5 bases). The CDR3 DNA is TGCGCCAGCAGCTTGGTCGAACTAGTTGGTTACAATGAGCAGTTCTTC. This codes for CASSLVELVGYNEQFF.